The 22 T cell receptor beta chains below were found in one sample sequenced in a study of blood T cell repertoires in COVID-19. Sequencing used immunoSEQ multiplex PCR; TCRdb keeps in-frame clones, though not all of them. The sample includes a few hundred thousand clones, around 91% of them seen just once. The material sequenced was peripheral blood. Receptors were obtained from an older woman with COVID-19, enrolled during active disease.

This chain joins TRBV6-5 and TRBJ1-2; 8 nucleotides match TRBD1. Losses at the gene ends were 10 bases for V and 5 bases for J; bases not matched to a gene: 12. Germline CDR1 reads MNHEY; CDR2 reads SVGAGI. This CDR3 comprises 14 residues. The CDR3 spells CAIVGQGAPYGYTF. For the CDR3, the DNA is TGTGCCATCGTAGGACAGGGTGCACCTTATGGCTACACCTTC.

This chain joins TRBV7-8 and TRBJ2-2, with TRBD1 as a possible D gene (5 bases). The CDR3 totals 16 residues. V was trimmed by 3 bases and J by 0 bases, leaving 11 bases between them. Germline CDR1 is SGHVS and CDR2 is FQNEAQ. In DNA form, the CDR3 reads TGTGCCAGCAGCTTCTCAGGGAACCCGAACACCGGGGAGCTGTTTTTT. Its protein product is CASSFSGNPNTGELFF.

This clone was seen more than once but under ten times. This chain joins TRBV12-5 and TRBJ2-1; unclear D gene. The CDR3 sequence is 17 residues long. The germline V gene has CDR1 LGHNT and CDR2 FRNRAP. V lost 4 bases and J 9 bases, leaving 25 bases between the germline ends. The CDR3 sequence is CASGSREGILGRGEQFF. CDR3 coding DNA: TGTGCTAGTGGTTCCCGAGAAGGAATATTAGGAAGAGGTGAGCAGTTCTTC.

This clone was counted a few times. The same CDR3 arises from other DNA sequences in this sample as well. The CDR3 sequence is CASSLAGAGNTIYF. In DNA form, the CDR3 reads TGTGCCAGCAGCTTAGCAGGGGCCGGAAACACCATATATTTT. The chain combines TRBV7-2 with TRBJ1-3; possibly TRBD1 for D (5 bases). The length of the CDR3 is 14 residues. Germline V gene data show CDR1 as SGHTA and CDR2 as FQGNSA. V gave up 0 bases and J gave up 4 bases, with 7 bases separating them.

The chain joins TRBV5-5 to TRBJ1-2; maybe TRBD1 (5 bases). The V end lost 4 bases, the J end lost 4 bases, and 14 bases lay between the germline ends. The CDR3 is 14 amino acids. Germline CDR1 is SGHKS and CDR2 is YYEKEE (reference sequence). The CDR3 here is CASSVTTDTYGYTF. Here the CDR3 DNA reads TGTGCCAGCAGCGTTACGACAGACACCTATGGCTACACCTTC.

The J gene is TRBJ1-6, the V gene TRBV2; a weak D match, TRBD1 (5 bases). The CDR3 sequence is 17 residues long. The ends were cut back, 6 bases at V and 0 bases at J, with 15 bases in the middle. Germline CDR1 SNHLY, CDR2 FYNNEI. CDR3 protein: CASSADSGSSYNSPLHF. The CDR3 DNA reads TGTGCCAGCAGCGCCGACAGCGGGAGCTCCTATAATTCACCCCTCCACTTT.

This clone was seen a few times. The chain recombines TRBV5-1 with TRBJ2-1, with D tentatively TRBD1 (5 bases). Trimming left V 0 bases short and J 5 bases short, with 12 bases between. The CDR3 runs to 15 residues. Germline V gives CDR1 SGHRS, CDR2 YFSETQ. The CDR3 protein is CASSLAIQGNNEQFF. The CDR3 nucleotides are TGCGCCAGCAGCTTGGCCATTCAGGGCAACAATGAGCAGTTCTTC.

The chain combines TRBV7-2 with TRBJ2-5; 9 bases are shared with TRBD2. The CDR3 runs to 16 residues. Germline assignment: CDR1 SGHTA and CDR2 FQGNSA. Trimming removed 5 bases from V and 5 bases from J; junction bases left unmatched: 12. In DNA form, the CDR3 reads TGTGCCAGCAGCCCTCTAGCGGGAAGTGTAGTGGAGACCCAGTACTTC. Translating it yields CASSPLAGSVVETQYF.

The chain carries TRBV19 and TRBJ1-4; 7 bases map to TRBD1. Unmatched junction bases numbered 15, after V lost 6 bases and J lost 8 bases. Germline values: CDR1 LNHDA, CDR2 SQIVND (reference sequence). This CDR3 contains 16 residues. CDR3 coding DNA: TGTGCCAGTAGCCCATTAGGAGGGGGCGCGCGGGAAAAACTGTTTTTT. Protein: CASSPLGGGAREKLFF.

This clone was picked up a small number of times. The rearrangement uses TRBV18 and TRBJ1-2, with D unclear. The germline gives CDR1 KGHSH, CDR2 LQKENI. The CDR3 covers 15 residues. With 5 bases removed from V and 8 bases from J, the gap between germline ends came to 21 bases. In DNA form, the CDR3 reads TGTGCCAGCTCATTAAAGGCCGACTACGCCCGGGGCTACACCTTC. Translation gives CASSLKADYARGYTF. Drawing the rest from reference TRBV18 and TRBJ1-2, the complete variable domain is NAGVMQNPRHLVRRRGQEARLRCSPMKGHSHVYWYRQLPEEGLKFMVYLQKENIIDESGMPKERFSAEFPKEGPSILRIQQVVRGDSAAYFCASSLKADYARGYTFGSGTRLTVV.

The V gene is TRBV19, the J gene TRBJ1-4; no clear D gene. CDR1 and CDR2 (germline): LNHDA, SQIVND (reference sequence). CDR3 size: 13 residues. Trimming pared 6 bases from V and 10 bases from J, leaving 15 bases between. CDR3 sequence reads: CASRTHPVGKLFF. The CDR3 coding sequence is TGTGCCAGTAGAACGCATCCCGTCGGAAAACTGTTTTTT.

This rearrangement joins TRBV2 to TRBJ1-2; 7 bases fit TRBD1. This CDR3 is built from 14 residues. The trim removed 5 bases at V and 0 bases at J, leaving 3 bases unmatched. Germline V lookup: CDR1 SNHLY, CDR2 FYNNEI. Written as DNA, the CDR3 is TGTGCCAGCAGTTTACAGGGGTCTAACTATGGCTACACCTTC. As protein: CASSLQGSNYGYTF.

J is TRBJ2-7 and V is TRBV5-4; 8 nucleotides match TRBD2. J lost 0 bases, V lost 3 bases, and 8 bases had no gene match. The CDR3 has 16 residues. Germline V lookup: CDR1 SGHNT, CDR2 YYREEE (reference sequence). The CDR3 is CASSSERGPSSYEQYF. CDR3 bases: TGTGCCAGCAGCTCAGAGCGGGGGCCTAGCTCCTACGAGCAGTACTTC.

The CDR3 region has the DNA TGTGCCAGCAGCCAAACTAGCGGGGGTCTTGATACGCAGTATTTT. It specifies CASSQTSGGLDTQYF. V and J are TRBV3-1 (or the pseudogene TRBV3-2) and TRBJ2-3; 11 bases align to TRBD2. The CDR3 is made up of 15 amino acids. Germline V gives CDR1 LGHDT, CDR2 YNNKEL (reference sequence). With 2 bases clipped from V and 6 bases from J, the junction kept 4 bases outside the gene matches.

V and J are TRBV7-2 and TRBJ1-6, with a tentative D call TRBD1 (6 bases). Germline lookup yields CDR1 SGHTA and CDR2 FQGNSA. This CDR3 contains 13 residues. Trimming cost V 3 bases and J 14 bases, with 14 bases left between them. The CDR3 region is CASSLGTPPTLHF. The CDR3, as DNA: TGTGCCAGCAGCTTGGGGACACCACCAACCCTCCACTTT.

The CDR3 loop reads CASKGRRDQPQHF. The CDR3 DNA is TGTGCCAGCAAAGGCAGGAGGGACCAGCCCCAGCATTTT. The J gene is TRBJ1-5, the V gene TRBV27; tentatively, D is TRBD1 (5 bases). Germline V gives CDR1 MNHEY, CDR2 SMNVEV (reference sequence). The CDR3 covers 13 residues. V gave up 7 bases and J gave up 7 bases, with 14 bases separating them.

This chain connects TRBV7-2 to TRBJ1-2; 9 positions match TRBD1. CDR1 and CDR2 (germline): SGHTA, FQGNSA. The length of the CDR3 is 15 residues. Trimming took 1 base from V and 4 from J; bases not matched to a gene: 4. Written as DNA, the CDR3 is TGTGCCAGCAGCTTAGGGGGACAGGGTAGCTATGGCTACACCTTC. It codes for CASSLGGQGSYGYTF.

The chain combines TRBV5-1 with TRBJ2-3; TRBD1 aligns across 7 bases. The germline V gene has CDR1 SGHRS and CDR2 YFSETQ. The CDR3 totals 15 residues. V dropped 4 bases and J dropped 0; count of bases not matched to a gene: 5. The CDR3 protein is CASSLDRASTDTQYF. For the CDR3, the DNA is TGCGCCAGCAGCCTTGACAGGGCTAGCACAGATACGCAGTATTTT.

This clone is a singleton in its sample. The J gene is TRBJ2-3, the V gene TRBV18; no definite D call. The CDR3 extends over 15 amino acids. The germline V and J ends were trimmed by 2 bases and 2 bases, with 11 bases remaining between them. CDR1 is KGHSH, CDR2 LQKENI, per germline. CDR3 sequence reads: CASSPYAGYTDTQYF. The CDR3 DNA is TGTGCCAGCTCACCATATGCAGGTTACACAGATACGCAGTATTTT. Combining the CDR3 with reference TRBV18 and TRBJ2-3 gives the whole variable domain NAGVMQNPRHLVRRRGQEARLRCSPMKGHSHVYWYRQLPEEGLKFMVYLQKENIIDESGMPKERFSAEFPKEGPSILRIQQVVRGDSAAYFCASSPYAGYTDTQYFGPGTRLTVL.

A single count supports this clone. At one end, the junction sequence differs from germline, possibly due to a read error. This chain connects TRBV5-4 to TRBJ1-3; tentative D call: TRBD1 (5 bases). The CDR3 totals 13 residues. CDR1 is SGHNT and CDR2 is YYREEE in the germline V gene (reference sequence). The DNA for the CDR3 is TGCGCAGGAGGGGACTTCTCTGGAAACACCATATATTTT. It yields the protein CAGGDFSGNTIYF.

The chain is built from TRBV27 and TRBJ1-2; D gene unclear. V dropped 4 bases and J dropped 1 base, with 7 bases sitting between them. There are 13 residues in the CDR3. The V gene's germline CDR1 is MNHEY and CDR2 SMNVEV (reference sequence). CDR3 region: CASSSFRNYGYTF. Here the CDR3 DNA reads TGTGCCAGCAGTTCCTTTCGTAACTATGGCTACACCTTC.

V usage is TRBV5-5 and J usage is TRBJ2-5, with D maybe TRBD1 (6 bases). Trimming removed 4 bases at V and 5 bases at J, with 21 bases between. Germline-derived CDR1 and CDR2 are SGHKS and YYEKEE (reference sequence). There are 16 residues in the CDR3. DNA for the CDR3: TGTGCCAGCAGCCTTCCCGGGACACCCACGCGGGAGACCCAGTACTTC. Its protein is CASSLPGTPTRETQYF.